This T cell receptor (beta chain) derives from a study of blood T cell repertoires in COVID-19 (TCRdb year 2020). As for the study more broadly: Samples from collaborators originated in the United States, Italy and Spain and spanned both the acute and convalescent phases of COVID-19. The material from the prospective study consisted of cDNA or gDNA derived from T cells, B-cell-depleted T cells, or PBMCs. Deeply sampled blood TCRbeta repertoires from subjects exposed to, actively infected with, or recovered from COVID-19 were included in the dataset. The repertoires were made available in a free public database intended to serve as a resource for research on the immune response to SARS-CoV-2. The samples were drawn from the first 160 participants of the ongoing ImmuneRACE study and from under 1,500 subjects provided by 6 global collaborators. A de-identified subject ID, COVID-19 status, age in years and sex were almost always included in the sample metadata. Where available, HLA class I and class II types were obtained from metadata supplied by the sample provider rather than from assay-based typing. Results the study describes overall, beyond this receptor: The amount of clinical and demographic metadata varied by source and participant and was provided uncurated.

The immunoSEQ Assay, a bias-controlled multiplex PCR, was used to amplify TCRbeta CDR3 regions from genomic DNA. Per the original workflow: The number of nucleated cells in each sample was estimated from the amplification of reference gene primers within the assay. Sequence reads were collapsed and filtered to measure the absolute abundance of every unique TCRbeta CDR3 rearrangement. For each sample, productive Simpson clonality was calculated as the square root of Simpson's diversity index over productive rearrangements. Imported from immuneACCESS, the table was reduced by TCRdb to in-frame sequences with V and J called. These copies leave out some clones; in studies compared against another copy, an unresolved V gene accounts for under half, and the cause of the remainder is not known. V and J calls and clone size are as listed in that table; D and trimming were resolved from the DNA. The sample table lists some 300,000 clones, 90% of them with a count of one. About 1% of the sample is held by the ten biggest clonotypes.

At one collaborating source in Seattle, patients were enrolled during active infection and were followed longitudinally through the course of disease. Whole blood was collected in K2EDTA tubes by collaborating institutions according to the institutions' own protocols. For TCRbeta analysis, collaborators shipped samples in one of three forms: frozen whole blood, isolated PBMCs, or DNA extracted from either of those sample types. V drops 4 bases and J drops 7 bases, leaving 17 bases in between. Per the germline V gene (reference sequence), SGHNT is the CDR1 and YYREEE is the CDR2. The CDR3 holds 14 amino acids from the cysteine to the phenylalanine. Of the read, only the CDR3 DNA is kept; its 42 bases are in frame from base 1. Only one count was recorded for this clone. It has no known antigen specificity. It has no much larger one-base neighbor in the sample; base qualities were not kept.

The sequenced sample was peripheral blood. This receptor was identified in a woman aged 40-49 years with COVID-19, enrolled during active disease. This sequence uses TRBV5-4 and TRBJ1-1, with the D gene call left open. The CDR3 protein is CASSRAGSISEAFF. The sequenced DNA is TGTGCCAGCAGCCGGGCGGGGTCGATTAGTGAAGCTTTCTTT. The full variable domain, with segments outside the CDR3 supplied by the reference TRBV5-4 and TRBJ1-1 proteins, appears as ETGVTQSPTHLIKTRGQQVTLRCSSQSGHNTVSWYQQALGQGPQFIFQYYREEENGRGNFPPRFSGLQFPNYSSELNVNALELDDSALYLCASSRAGSISEAFFGQGTRLTVV.